What follows describes a single T cell receptor beta chain. Unmatched junction bases numbered 3, after V lost 5 bases and J lost 0 bases. There are 14 residues in the CDR3. Germline V CDR1 and CDR2: SGHTA, FQGNSA. This entry belongs to a study of blood T cell repertoires in COVID-19. TCRdb's table, derived via immunoSEQ multiplex PCR, lists solely in-frame clones and lacks some. The sample has 200,000 to 300,000 clones; nearly 90% are singletons. The material sequenced was peripheral blood. This chain uses TRBV7-2 with TRBJ1-2; 7 bases match TRBD1. The sequence was obtained from a man aged 18 to 35 with active or convalescent COVID-19. CDR3 bases: TGTGCCAGCAGCCCAGGGGGATCTAACTATGGCTACACCTTC. Translating it yields CASSPGGSNYGYTF.